This T cell receptor (beta chain) was sequenced in a study of cytomegalovirus exposure and HLA in healthy donors. Study details: There were 90 million to 140 million unique TCR beta sequences, drawn from approximately 180 million T cells, in an earlier analysis.

About this clone itself: The antigen is not known.

The germline V gene encodes CDR1 SQVTM and CDR2 ANQGSEA. Trimming cost V 3 bases and J 7 bases, with 15 bases left between them. The CDR3 is 13 amino acids. The study's findings and limits: The investigators catalogued 160 or so TCR beta chains as cytomegalovirus-associated.

The PCR employed 60 Vbeta primers together with 13 Jbeta primers. Libraries were prepared by immunoSEQ multiplex PCR; TCRdb keeps only in-frame clonotypes and omits some of them. The sample lists fewer than 150,000 clones, about 75% occurring once. The donors comprised healthy bone marrow donors. The clonotype comes from a woman in her 30s in good health and CMV-seronegative. The chain couples TRBV29-1 to TRBJ2-5; a weak D match, TRBD2 (6 bases). What was sequenced was PBMCs. The CDR3 spells CSVDVGLGGTQYF. The CDR3 coding sequence is TGCAGCGTTGACGTCGGGCTGGGAGGGACCCAGTACTTC.